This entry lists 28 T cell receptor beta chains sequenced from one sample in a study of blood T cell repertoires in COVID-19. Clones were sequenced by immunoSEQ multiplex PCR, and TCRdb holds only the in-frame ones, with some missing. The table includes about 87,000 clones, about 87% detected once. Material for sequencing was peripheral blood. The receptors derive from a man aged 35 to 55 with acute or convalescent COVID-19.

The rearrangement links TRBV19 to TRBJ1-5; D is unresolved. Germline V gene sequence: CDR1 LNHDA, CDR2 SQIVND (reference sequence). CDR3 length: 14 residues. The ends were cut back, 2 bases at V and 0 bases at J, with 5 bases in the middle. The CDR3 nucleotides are TGTGCCAGTAGTATATCCGGTAGCAATCAGCCCCAGCATTTT. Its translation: CASSISGSNQPQHF.

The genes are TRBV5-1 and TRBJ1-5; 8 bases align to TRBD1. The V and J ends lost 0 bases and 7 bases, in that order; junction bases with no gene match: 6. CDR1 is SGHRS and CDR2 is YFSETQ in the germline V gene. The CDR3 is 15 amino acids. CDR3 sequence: CASSLETGVEQPQHF. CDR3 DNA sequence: TGCGCCAGCAGCTTGGAGACAGGGGTAGAACAGCCCCAGCATTTT.

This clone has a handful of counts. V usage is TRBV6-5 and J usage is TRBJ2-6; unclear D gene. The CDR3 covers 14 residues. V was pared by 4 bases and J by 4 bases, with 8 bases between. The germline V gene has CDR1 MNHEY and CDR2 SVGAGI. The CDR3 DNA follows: TGTGCCAGCAGTTCTTCTACCGGGGCCAACGTCCTGACTTTC. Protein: CASSSSTGANVLTF.

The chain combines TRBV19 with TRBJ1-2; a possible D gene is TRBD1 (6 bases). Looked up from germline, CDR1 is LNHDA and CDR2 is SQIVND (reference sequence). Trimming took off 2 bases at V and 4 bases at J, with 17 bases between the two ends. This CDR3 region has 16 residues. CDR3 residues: CASSIKGQLTPYGYTF. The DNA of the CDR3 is TGTGCCAGTAGTATAAAAGGACAGCTGACGCCCTATGGCTACACCTTC. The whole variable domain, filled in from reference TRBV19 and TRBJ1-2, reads DGGITQSPKYLFRKEGQNVTLSCEQNLNHDAMYWYRQDPGQGLRLIYYSQIVNDFQKGDIAEGYSVSREKKESFPLTVTSAQKNPTAFYLCASSIKGQLTPYGYTFGSGTRLTVV.

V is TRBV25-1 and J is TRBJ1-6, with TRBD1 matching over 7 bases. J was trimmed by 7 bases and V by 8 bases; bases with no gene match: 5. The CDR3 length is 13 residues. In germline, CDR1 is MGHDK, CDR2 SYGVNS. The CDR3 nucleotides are TGTGCCAGCCACCGGGACAGAAATTCACCCCTCCACTTT. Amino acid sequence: CASHRDRNSPLHF.

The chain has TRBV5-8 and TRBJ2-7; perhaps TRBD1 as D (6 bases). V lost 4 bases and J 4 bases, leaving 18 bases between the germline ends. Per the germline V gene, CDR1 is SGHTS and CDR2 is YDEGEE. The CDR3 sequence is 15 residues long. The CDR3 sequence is CASSVTGAAPYEQYF. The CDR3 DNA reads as TGTGCCAGCAGCGTGACAGGCGCTGCCCCTTACGAGCAGTACTTC.

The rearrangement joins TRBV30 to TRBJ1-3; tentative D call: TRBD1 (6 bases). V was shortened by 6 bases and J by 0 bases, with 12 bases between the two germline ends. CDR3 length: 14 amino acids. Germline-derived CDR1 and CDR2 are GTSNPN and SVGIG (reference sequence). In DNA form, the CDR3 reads TGTGCCTGTAAGGACAGCGTCTCTGGAAACACCATATATTTT. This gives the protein CACKDSVSGNTIYF.

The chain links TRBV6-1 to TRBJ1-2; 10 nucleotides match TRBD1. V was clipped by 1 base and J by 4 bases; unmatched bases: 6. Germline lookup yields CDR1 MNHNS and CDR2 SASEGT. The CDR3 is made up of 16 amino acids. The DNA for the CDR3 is TGTGCCAGCAGTGAAGGGGGGACAGGGGATAGCTATGGCTACACCTTC. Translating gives CASSEGGTGDSYGYTF.

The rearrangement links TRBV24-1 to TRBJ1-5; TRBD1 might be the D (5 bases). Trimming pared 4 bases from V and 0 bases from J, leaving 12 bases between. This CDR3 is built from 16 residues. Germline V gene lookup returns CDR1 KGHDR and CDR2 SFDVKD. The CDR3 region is CATSEGGTDSNQPQHF. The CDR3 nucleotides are TGTGCCACCAGTGAGGGAGGGACTGATAGCAATCAGCCCCAGCATTTT.

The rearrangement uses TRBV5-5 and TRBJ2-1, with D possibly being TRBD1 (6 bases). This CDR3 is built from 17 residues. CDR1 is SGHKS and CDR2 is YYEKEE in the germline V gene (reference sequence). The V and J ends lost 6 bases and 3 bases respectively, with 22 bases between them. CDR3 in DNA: TGTGCCAGCATCCCGAGGGGGACACCACGGGACTACAATGAGCAGTTCTTC. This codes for CASIPRGTPRDYNEQFF.

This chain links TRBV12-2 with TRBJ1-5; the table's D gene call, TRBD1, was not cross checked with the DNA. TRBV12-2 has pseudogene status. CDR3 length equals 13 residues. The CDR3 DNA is TGTGCAAGTCGGACGACATGCAATCAGCCCCAGCATTTT. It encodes CASRTTCNQPQHF.

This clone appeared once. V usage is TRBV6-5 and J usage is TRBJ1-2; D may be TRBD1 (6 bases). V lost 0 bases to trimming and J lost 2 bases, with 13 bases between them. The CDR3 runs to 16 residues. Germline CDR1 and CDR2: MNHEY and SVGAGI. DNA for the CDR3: TGTGCCAGCAGTTACTCCCTCGGACAGCCGAACTATGGCTACACCTTC. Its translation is CASSYSLGQPNYGYTF.

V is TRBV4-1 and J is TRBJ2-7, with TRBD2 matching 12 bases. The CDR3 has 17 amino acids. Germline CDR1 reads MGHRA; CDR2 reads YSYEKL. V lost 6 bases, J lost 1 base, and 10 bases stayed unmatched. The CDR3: CASSLAGGPGWSYEQYF. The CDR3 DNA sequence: TGCGCCAGCAGTCTAGCGGGAGGGCCTGGATGGTCCTACGAGCAGTACTTC.

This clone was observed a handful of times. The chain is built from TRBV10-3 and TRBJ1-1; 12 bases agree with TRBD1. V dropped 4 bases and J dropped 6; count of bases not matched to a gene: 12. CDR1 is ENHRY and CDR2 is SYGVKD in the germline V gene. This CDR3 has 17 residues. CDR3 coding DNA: TGTGCCATCAGTGCGCCACCGGGACAGGGGGCTCGGGCTGAAGCTTTCTTT. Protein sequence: CAISAPPGQGARAEAFF.

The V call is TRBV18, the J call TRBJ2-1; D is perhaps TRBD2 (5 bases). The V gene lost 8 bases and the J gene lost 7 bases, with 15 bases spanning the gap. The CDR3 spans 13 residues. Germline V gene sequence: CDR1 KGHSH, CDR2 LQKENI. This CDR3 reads CASTREAGNEQFF. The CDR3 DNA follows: TGTGCCAGCACGAGGGAAGCTGGGAATGAGCAGTTCTTC.

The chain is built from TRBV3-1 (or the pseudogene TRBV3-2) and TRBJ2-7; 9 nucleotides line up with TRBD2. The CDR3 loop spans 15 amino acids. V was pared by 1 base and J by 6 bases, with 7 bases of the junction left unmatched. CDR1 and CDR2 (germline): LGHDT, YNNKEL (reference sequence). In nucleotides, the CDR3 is TGTGCCAGCAGCCAAGTCTTGCGGGGGGGCCTCGAGCAGTACTTC. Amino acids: CASSQVLRGGLEQYF.

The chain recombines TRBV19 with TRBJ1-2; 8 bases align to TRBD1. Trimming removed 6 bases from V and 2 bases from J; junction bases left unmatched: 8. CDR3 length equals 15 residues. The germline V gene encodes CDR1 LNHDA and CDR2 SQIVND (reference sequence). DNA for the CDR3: TGTGCCAGTAGGGCGGGACAGGCCAAAAACTATGGCTACACCTTC. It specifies CASRAGQAKNYGYTF.

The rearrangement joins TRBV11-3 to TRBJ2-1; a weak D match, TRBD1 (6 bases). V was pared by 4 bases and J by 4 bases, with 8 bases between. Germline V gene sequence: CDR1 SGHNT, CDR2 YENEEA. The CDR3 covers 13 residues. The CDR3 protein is CASSSGQYNEQFF. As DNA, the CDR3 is TGTGCCAGCAGCTCCGGACAGTACAATGAGCAGTTCTTC.

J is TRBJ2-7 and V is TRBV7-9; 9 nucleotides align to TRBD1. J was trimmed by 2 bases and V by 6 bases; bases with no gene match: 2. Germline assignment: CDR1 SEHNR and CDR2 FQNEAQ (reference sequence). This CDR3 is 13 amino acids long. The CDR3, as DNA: TGTGCCAGCAGTGACAGGGGGACCTACGAGCAGTACTTC. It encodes CASSDRGTYEQYF. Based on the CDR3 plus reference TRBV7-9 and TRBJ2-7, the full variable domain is DTGVSQNPRHKITKRGQNVTFRCDPISEHNRLYWYRQTLGQGPEFLTYFQNEAQLEKSRLLSDRFSAERPKGSFSTLEIQRTEQGDSAMYLCASSDRGTYEQYFGPGTRLTVT.

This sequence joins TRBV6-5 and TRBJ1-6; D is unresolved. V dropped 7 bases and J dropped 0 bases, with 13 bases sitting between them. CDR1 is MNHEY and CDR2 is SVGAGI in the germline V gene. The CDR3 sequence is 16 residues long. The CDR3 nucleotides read TGTGCCAGCAATTATGGAGGAAACTCCTATAATTCACCCCTCCACTTT. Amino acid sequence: CASNYGGNSYNSPLHF.

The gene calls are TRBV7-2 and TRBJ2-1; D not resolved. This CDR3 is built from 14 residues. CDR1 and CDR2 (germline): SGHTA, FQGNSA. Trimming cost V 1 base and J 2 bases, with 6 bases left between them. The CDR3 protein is CASSLGVTYNEQFF. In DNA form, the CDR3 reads TGTGCCAGCAGCTTAGGAGTTACCTACAATGAGCAGTTCTTC.

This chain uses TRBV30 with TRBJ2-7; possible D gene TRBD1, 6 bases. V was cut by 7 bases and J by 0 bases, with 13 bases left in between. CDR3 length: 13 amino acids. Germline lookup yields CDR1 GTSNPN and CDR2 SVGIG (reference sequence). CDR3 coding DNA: TGTGCCTTTGACAGGATTAGCTCCTACGAGCAGTACTTC. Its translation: CAFDRISSYEQYF.

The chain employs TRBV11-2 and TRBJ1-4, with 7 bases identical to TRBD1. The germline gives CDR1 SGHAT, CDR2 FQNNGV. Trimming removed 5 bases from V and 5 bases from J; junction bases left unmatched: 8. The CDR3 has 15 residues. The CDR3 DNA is TGTGCCAGCAGCAGACAGGGTGGGGAGAATGAAAAACTGTTTTTT. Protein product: CASSRQGGENEKLFF.

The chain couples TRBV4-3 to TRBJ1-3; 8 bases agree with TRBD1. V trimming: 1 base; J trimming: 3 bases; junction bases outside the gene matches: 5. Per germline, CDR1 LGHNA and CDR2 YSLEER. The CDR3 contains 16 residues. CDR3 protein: CASSQGARGLGNTIYF. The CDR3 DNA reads TGCGCCAGCAGCCAAGGGGCCAGGGGGCTTGGAAACACCATATATTTT.

The CDR3: CASSQGSGLTGELFF. The CDR3 DNA reads TGCGCCAGCAGCCAAGGGAGCGGTTTGACCGGGGAGCTGTTTTTT. The rearrangement uses TRBV4-1 and TRBJ2-2; maybe TRBD2 (5 bases). The V end was cut by 1 base, the J end by 5 bases, with 11 bases between. This CDR3 region has 15 residues. CDR1 is MGHRA and CDR2 is YSYEKL in the germline V gene.

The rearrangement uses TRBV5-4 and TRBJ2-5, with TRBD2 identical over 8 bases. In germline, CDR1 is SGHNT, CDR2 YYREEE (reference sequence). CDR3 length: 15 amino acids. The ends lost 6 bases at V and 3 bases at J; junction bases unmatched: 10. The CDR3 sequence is CASTPGGFEKETQYF. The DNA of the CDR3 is TGTGCCAGCACCCCGGGAGGGTTTGAGAAAGAGACCCAGTACTTC.

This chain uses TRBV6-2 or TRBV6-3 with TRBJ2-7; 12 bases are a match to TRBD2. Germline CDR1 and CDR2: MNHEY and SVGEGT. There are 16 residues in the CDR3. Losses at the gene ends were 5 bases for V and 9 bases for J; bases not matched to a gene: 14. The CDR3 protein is CASSSPSGRDLWRQYF. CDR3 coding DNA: TGTGCCAGCAGTAGTCCTAGCGGGAGGGACCTTTGGAGGCAGTACTTC.

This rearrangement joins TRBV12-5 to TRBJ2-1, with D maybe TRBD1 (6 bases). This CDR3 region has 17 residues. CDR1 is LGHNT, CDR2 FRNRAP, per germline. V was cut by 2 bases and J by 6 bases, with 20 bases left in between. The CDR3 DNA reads TGTGCTAGTGGTTTGAGGGAGTGGACAGCCTTGGTCAATGAGCAGTTCTTC. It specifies CASGLREWTALVNEQFF.